This T cell receptor (beta chain) was sequenced for a study of blood T cells in healthy people across ages. Points from the study as a whole: Older age went with lower TCR beta diversity per million T cells, in a roughly linear way.

This clonotype showed up just a few times. Antigen unknown. A second PCR, run for about 6 to 11 cycles, used a sample-barcoded 5' primer plus a J-beta primer mix. Each cDNA molecule was tagged by a template-switch adaptor that had 12 random nucleotides. Any given sample supplied a minimum of 2.5 million CDR3-containing paired-end reads. TCRdb ran MiXCR on the 5' RACE reads and lists one entry per CDR3 protein. The sample includes around 1.1 million distinct CDR3 sequences, under 40% of them seen just once. The CDR3 spans 14 residues. Trimming at V came to 8 bases and at J to 3 bases, leaving 4 bases not matched to a gene.

The sequence came from a man younger than 30 in good health. The chain couples TRBV12-3 or TRBV12-4 to TRBJ2-3; TRBD1 agrees at 11 bases. Sequencing was performed on blood. The CDR3 region has the DNA TGTGCCAGCGGGGGACAGGGGGATACAGATACGCAGTATTTT. Its translation: CASGGQGDTDTQYF.